The source of this T cell receptor beta chain is a study of cytomegalovirus exposure and HLA in healthy donors. Findings and limits, study-wide: The authors excluded some V segments, including TRBV6-2 and TRBV6-3, as indistinguishable. V- and J-gene trimming in TCR beta was tied to a missense DCLRE1C variant by an analysis performed later.

The PCR contained 60 Vbeta and 13 Jbeta primers. Generated by immunoSEQ multiplex PCR, the TCRdb table keeps only in-frame clones and is missing some. The sample yields some 150,000 clones, roughly 74% seen once. Healthy bone marrow donors made up the cohort. About this clone: What it binds is not known.

The V and J ends lost 6 bases and 5 bases, in that order; junction bases with no gene match: 4. The germline V gene has CDR1 SEHNR and CDR2 FQNEAQ (reference sequence). The CDR3 is 13 residues long. The sequence derives from a middle-aged man in good health and CMV-seronegative. The sample comprised PBMCs. The chain couples TRBV7-9 to TRBJ2-1, with 7 bases matching TRBD1. The CDR3 reads CASSGTANNEQFF. Here the CDR3 DNA reads TGTGCCAGCAGTGGGACAGCGAACAATGAGCAGTTCTTC.